This TCR beta chain was documented in a study of low-dose radiotherapy and immunotherapy resistance in tumors. Primers targeting TRAV and TRBV primed first-strand cDNA, covering alpha and beta chains. The authors ran 20 PCR cycles to amplify TCRs with a constant-region primer and V-primer adapter. MiXCR, applied by TCRdb to the reads, yields one record per CDR3 protein. This table holds 10,000 to 15,000 distinct CDR3 sequences, approximately 57% found once. Patients eligible had advanced solid tumors without tumor-infiltrating lymphocytes. The CDR3 has 14 residues. CDR1 is SGHAT and CDR2 is FQNNGV in the germline V gene. Trimming shortened V by 7 bases and J by 2 bases, and 11 bases separated the two germline ends.

The receptor's source is a human donor with advanced metastatic prostate, ovarian, gallbladder or colorectal cancer (not recorded which). This table probably holds off-target reads from a library built for another chain. The chain uses TRBV11-2 and TRBJ2-2, with D perhaps TRBD2 (6 bases). CDR3 nucleotide sequence: TGTGCCAGCAATGACGGGAGAAACACCGGGGAGCTGTTTTTT. This codes for CASNDGRNTGELFF.